This entry describes one T cell receptor beta chain. Its antigen remains unidentified. Base qualities are not provided; no much larger clone lies one nucleotide away. Including cysteine and phenylalanine, the CDR3 has 12 amino acids. Only CDR3 DNA is held: 36 bases, read in frame from base 1. The V end loses 4 bases and the J end loses 7 bases, and a stretch of 10 bases separates them. The sample comes from a study of blood T cell repertoires in COVID-19 (dated by TCRdb to the early 2020s). In terms of the full investigation: The collaborator samples originated in the United States, Italy and Spain and spanned the acute and convalescent phases of COVID-19. A freely available public database, intended as a resource for researchers studying the immune response to SARS-CoV-2, is where the repertoires were released. Deeply sampled blood TCRbeta repertoires from subjects exposed to, actively infected with, or recovered from COVID-19 were included in the dataset. The samples were drawn from the first 160 participants of the ongoing ImmuneRACE study and from 1,200 or so subjects provided by 6 global collaborators. Where HLA class I and class II types were available, the types were taken from metadata supplied by the sample provider, not from assay-based typing. A de-identified subject ID, COVID-19 status, age in years and sex were almost always included in the sample metadata. The prospective study material was composed of cDNA or gDNA derived from T cells, B-cell-depleted T cells, or PBMCs. On the study overall, not on this receptor specifically: The amount of clinical and demographic metadata varied by source and participant and was provided uncurated.

Whole blood was collected in K2EDTA tubes by collaborating institutions according to the institutions' own protocols. For TCRbeta analysis, collaborators shipped samples in one of three forms: frozen whole blood, isolated PBMCs, or DNA extracted from either of those sample types. The immunoSEQ Assay, a bias-controlled multiplex PCR, was used to amplify TCRbeta CDR3 regions from genomic DNA. The authors processed their data as follows. The number of nucleated cells in each sample was estimated by amplification of reference gene primers within the assay. To quantify the absolute abundance of each unique TCRbeta CDR3 rearrangement, sequence reads were collapsed and filtered. For each sample, productive Simpson clonality was calculated as the square root of Simpson's diversity index across productive rearrangements. Sourced from immuneACCESS, this table was stored by TCRdb with only in-frame sequences that have V and J called. A share of the clones is absent; for the studies checked, an unresolved V gene accounts for under half, and the remainder has no known explanation. V and J calls and clone size are copied from that table; D and trimming were computed from the DNA. In all, the sample holds more than 100,000 clones, and roughly 80% of those were seen once. In total, the top ten clones hold over 1.1% of the sample.

This TCR derives from a man in his sixties with acute or convalescent COVID-19. The V and J segments used are TRBV12-3 or TRBV12-4 and TRBJ1-1, with the D gene not clear enough to name. The sample comprised peripheral blood. The CDR3: CASSSTSGEAFF. The DNA is as follows: TGTGCCAGCAGTTCCACTAGCGGTGAAGCTTTCTTT.